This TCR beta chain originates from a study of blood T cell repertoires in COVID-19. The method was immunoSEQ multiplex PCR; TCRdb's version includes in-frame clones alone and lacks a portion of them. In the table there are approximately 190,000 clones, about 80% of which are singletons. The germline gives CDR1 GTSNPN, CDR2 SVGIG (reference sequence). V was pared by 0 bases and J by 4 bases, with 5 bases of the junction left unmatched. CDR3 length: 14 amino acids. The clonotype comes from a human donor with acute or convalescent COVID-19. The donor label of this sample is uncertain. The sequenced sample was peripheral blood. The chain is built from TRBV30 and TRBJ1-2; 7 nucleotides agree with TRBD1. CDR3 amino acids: CAWSVGGQPYGYTF. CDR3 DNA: TGTGCCTGGAGTGTAGGGGGACAGCCCTATGGCTACACCTTC.